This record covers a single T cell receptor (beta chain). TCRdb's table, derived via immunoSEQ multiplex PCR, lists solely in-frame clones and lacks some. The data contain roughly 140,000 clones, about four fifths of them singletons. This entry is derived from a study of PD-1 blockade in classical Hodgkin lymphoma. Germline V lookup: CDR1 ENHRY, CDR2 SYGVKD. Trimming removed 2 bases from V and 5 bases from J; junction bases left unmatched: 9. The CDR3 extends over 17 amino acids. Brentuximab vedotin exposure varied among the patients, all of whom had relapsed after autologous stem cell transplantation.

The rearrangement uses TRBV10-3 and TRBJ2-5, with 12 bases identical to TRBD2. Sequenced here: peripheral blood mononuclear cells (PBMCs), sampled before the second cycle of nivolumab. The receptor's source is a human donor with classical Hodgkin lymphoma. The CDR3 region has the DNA TGTGCCATCAGTGAGGCCGGACTAGCGGGGTCGGGGGAGACCCAGTACTTC. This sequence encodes CAISEAGLAGSGETQYF.